Here is one T cell receptor (beta chain) with its context. What it recognizes is unknown. MiXCR, applied by TCRdb to the RT-PCR reads, yields one record per CDR3 protein. The table has 650,000 to 850,000 distinct CDR3 sequences, roughly 14% seen once. The CDR3 runs to 13 residues. CDR1 SEHNR and CDR2 FQNEAQ come from the germline V gene (reference sequence). V was trimmed by 5 bases and J by 7 bases, leaving 11 bases between them. This entry is derived from a study of response to subunit inactivated influenza vaccine. Whole-study findings and limits: The authors proposed limited new T cell recruitment per seasonal influenza vaccination.

The receptor was isolated from a man aged 50-60 years who received an inactivated influenza vaccine. The source material was PBMCs from blood, sampled around two weeks before vaccination. J is TRBJ2-2 and V is TRBV7-9, with a weak D call TRBD1 (6 bases). The CDR3 bases are TGTGCCAGCAGCCCAACAGGGATCGGGGAGCTGTTTTTT. Translating gives CASSPTGIGELFF.